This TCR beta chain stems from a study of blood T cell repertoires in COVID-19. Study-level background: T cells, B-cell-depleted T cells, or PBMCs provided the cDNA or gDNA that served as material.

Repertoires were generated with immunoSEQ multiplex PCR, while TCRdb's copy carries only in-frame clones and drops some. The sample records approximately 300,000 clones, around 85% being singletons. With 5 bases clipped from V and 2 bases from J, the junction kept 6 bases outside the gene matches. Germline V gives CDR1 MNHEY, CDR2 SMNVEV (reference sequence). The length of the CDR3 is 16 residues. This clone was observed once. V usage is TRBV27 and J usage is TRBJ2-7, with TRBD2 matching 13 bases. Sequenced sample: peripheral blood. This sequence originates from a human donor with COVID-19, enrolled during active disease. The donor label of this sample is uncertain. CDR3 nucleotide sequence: TGTGCCAGCAGTGTACTAGCGGGAGGGACTCCCTACGAGCAGTACTTC. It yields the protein CASSVLAGGTPYEQYF.